This T cell receptor beta chain is from a study of T-cell memory formation after mild COVID-19. This clonotype came up a few times. One entry per CDR3 protein results from TCRdb running MiXCR on the 5' RACE reads. This sample has a few hundred thousand distinct CDR3 sequences; about 20% occur once, and the top ten carry 7% to 9%. V was pared by 6 bases and J by 4 bases, with 10 bases between. There are 12 residues in the CDR3. CDR1 SNHLY and CDR2 FYNNEI come from the germline V gene. Sequenced input: PBMCs or a T cell subset sorted from them (not recorded which). This chain connects TRBV2 to TRBJ2-7, with D perhaps TRBD1 or TRBD2 (6 bases each). This TCR was recovered from an adult woman who had mild COVID-19 (a few samples of this study predate the infection). Cell type and time point are not known. CDR3 bases: TGTGCCAGCAGGGGGGGCTCATACGAGCAGTACTTC. Its protein is CASRGGSYEQYF.